Below are 32 T cell receptor beta chains sequenced from a single sample in a study of blood T cells in healthy people across ages. A sample-barcoded 5' primer and a J-beta primer mix were used in a second PCR of roughly 7 to 11 cycles. MiXCR was run by TCRdb on the 5' RACE reads, yielding one entry per CDR3 protein. The sample consists of around 800,000 distinct CDR3 sequences, around 45% of them appearing once. Sequenced: blood. These receptor sequences come from a man in his fifties or sixties in good health.

This clonotype was seen a handful of times. The rearrangement joins TRBV5-6 to TRBJ1-2; 8 bases match TRBD1. With 1 base clipped from V and 0 bases from J, the junction kept 2 bases outside the gene matches. Per germline, CDR1 SGHDT and CDR2 YYEEEE. This CDR3 has 15 amino acids. CDR3 sequence (DNA): TGTGCCAGCAGCTTGCAGGGGGCGCCTAACTATGGCTACACCTTC. Protein sequence: CASSLQGAPNYGYTF.

This clonotype was observed a handful of times. The chain uses TRBV5-1 and TRBJ2-6, with D possibly matching TRBD1 (5 bases). Trimming left V 4 bases short and J 0 bases short, with 11 bases between. This CDR3 is 16 amino acids long. Germline CDR1 SGHRS, CDR2 YFSETQ. CDR3 residues: CASSVDSPSGANVLTF. CDR3 nucleotide sequence: TGCGCCAGCAGCGTCGACAGTCCCTCTGGGGCCAACGTCCTGACTTTC.

The genes are TRBV7-9 and TRBJ1-5; a weak D match, TRBD1 (6 bases). With 5 bases removed from V and 6 bases from J, the gap between germline ends came to 11 bases. The germline gives CDR1 SEHNR, CDR2 FQNEAQ (reference sequence). The CDR3 is made up of 13 amino acids. CDR3 sequence: CASSNQGPQPQHF. The CDR3 DNA reads as TGTGCCAGCAGCAACCAGGGGCCTCAGCCCCAGCATTTT.

As DNA, the CDR3 is TGTGCCAGCAGCTTTGATGGAGGCTCCTACTCCTACGAGCAGTACTTC. Residues: CASSFDGGSYSYEQYF. The chain joins TRBV5-4 to TRBJ2-7, with D perhaps TRBD2 (5 bases). Germline-derived CDR1 and CDR2 are SGHNT and YYREEE (reference sequence). CDR3 length: 16 residues. With 2 bases removed from V and 0 bases from J, the gap between germline ends came to 15 bases.

This clonotype was seen a handful of times. The V call is TRBV7-2, the J call TRBJ2-1; TRBD2 agrees at 10 bases. The trim removed 5 bases at V and 5 bases at J, leaving 9 bases unmatched. Germline CDR1 is SGHTA and CDR2 is FQGNSA. The CDR3 has 16 amino acids. CDR3 loop: CASSLTGTSDDNEQFF. The CDR3 DNA follows: TGTGCCAGCAGCCTTACCGGGACTAGCGACGACAATGAGCAGTTCTTC.

CDR3 bases: TGTGCCAGCAGCTACGGGGCGGGGGGGCTTGGCAATGAGCAGTTCTTC. Translation gives CASSYGAGGLGNEQFF. This chain joins TRBV7-6 and TRBJ2-1, with TRBD2 matching over 9 bases. With 4 bases clipped from V and 6 bases from J, the junction kept 10 bases outside the gene matches. The CDR3 has 16 residues. Germline assignment: CDR1 SGHVS and CDR2 FNYEAQ.

The V call is TRBV20-1, the J call TRBJ1-2; D is possibly TRBD1 (6 bases). Germline V gene data show CDR1 as DFQATT and CDR2 as SNEGSKA (reference sequence). CDR3 length: 13 amino acids. The CDR3 DNA reads as TGCAGGGCGACACTCCAAGGGACATATGGCTACACCTTC. This codes for CRATLQGTYGYTF.

The rearrangement links TRBV12-3 or TRBV12-4 to TRBJ2-2; TRBD1 agrees at 7 bases. V lost 6 bases, J lost 4 bases, and 17 bases stayed unmatched. CDR3 length: 18 amino acids. The CDR3 nucleotides read TGTGCCAGCAGCACCGTTTGGGTACAGGGGTTAGTCACCGGGGAGCTGTTTTTT. Translated: CASSTVWVQGLVTGELFF.

This chain joins TRBV5-1 and TRBJ2-3, with D unclear. The CDR3 is 12 residues long. V gave up 5 bases and J gave up 4 bases, with 8 bases separating them. The germline V gene has CDR1 SGHRS and CDR2 YFSETQ. The CDR3 nucleotides read TGCGCCAGCAGAATAGGTGCAGATACGCAGTATTTT. It is translated as CASRIGADTQYF.

A few counts support this clonotype. The chain carries TRBV7-3 and TRBJ2-7; 10 bases match TRBD2. CDR3 length: 17 residues. CDR1 and CDR2 from the germline V gene are SGHTA and FQGTGA. The V and J ends lost 5 bases and 7 bases, in that order; junction bases with no gene match: 17. CDR3 protein: CASSPRPSGGLRNEQYF. CDR3 coding DNA: TGTGCCAGCAGCCCGCGGCCTAGCGGGGGCCTGAGAAATGAGCAGTACTTC.

The genes are TRBV29-1 and TRBJ2-7; 9 bases align to TRBD1. Germline assignment: CDR1 SQVTM and CDR2 ANQGSEA. The CDR3 totals 13 residues. The junction had 7 bases not matched to a gene; V was cut back by 6 bases and J by 4 bases. The CDR3 region has the DNA TGCAGCGTGGGACAGGGCCCTTCATACGAGCAGTACTTC. Translation gives CSVGQGPSYEQYF.

The V call is TRBV20-1, the J call TRBJ2-1, with unresolved D. This CDR3 region has 15 residues. Trimming cost V 6 bases and J 0 bases, with 15 bases left between them. The germline CDR1 and CDR2 sequences are DFQATT and SNEGSKA (reference sequence). CDR3 region: CSALRVSPSYNEQFF. The CDR3 DNA sequence: TGCAGTGCCCTCCGAGTAAGCCCCTCCTACAATGAGCAGTTCTTC.

The CDR3 here is CASSELGLYYNQPQHF. CDR3 nucleotide sequence: TGTGCCAGCAGTGAACTGGGGTTGTATTACAATCAGCCCCAGCATTTT. This chain uses TRBV6-1 with TRBJ1-5; D is ambiguous. V lost 2 bases and J 3 bases, leaving 14 bases between the germline ends. This CDR3 has 16 amino acids. The germline V gene encodes CDR1 MNHNS and CDR2 SASEGT.

A few counts support this clonotype. The chain recombines TRBV6-2 or TRBV6-3 with TRBJ1-5, with D tentatively TRBD1 (5 bases). The V and J ends lost 2 bases and 0 bases respectively, with 8 bases between them. The CDR3 is 15 residues long. Germline CDR1 is MNHEY and CDR2 is SVGEGT. In DNA, the CDR3 is TGTGCCAGCAGTTACGGTGGGACTAGCAATCAGCCCCAGCATTTT. Its translation: CASSYGGTSNQPQHF.

CDR3 sequence (DNA): TGTGCCAGCAGTTGGGGACAGGAAGTCTACGAGCAGTACTTC. Its translation: CASSWGQEVYEQYF. The rearrangement joins TRBV6-1 to TRBJ2-7; 8 bases are a match to TRBD1. The CDR3 is 14 residues long. V lost 5 bases to trimming and J lost 3 bases; unmatched junction nucleotides: 6. Germline V CDR1 and CDR2: MNHNS, SASEGT.

The gene calls are TRBV6-6 and TRBJ1-5, with D unresolved. Germline lookup yields CDR1 MNHNY and CDR2 SVGAGI (reference sequence). Trimming removed 2 bases at V and 5 bases at J, with 4 bases between. CDR3 length: 12 residues. The CDR3 reads CASSYPDQPQHF. The CDR3 DNA is TGTGCCAGCAGTTACCCCGATCAGCCCCAGCATTTT.

This chain connects TRBV6-5 to TRBJ2-3, with 8 positions matching TRBD1. Per germline, CDR1 MNHEY and CDR2 SVGAGI. Trimming took 2 bases from V and 4 from J; bases not matched to a gene: 2. This CDR3 comprises 14 residues. The CDR3 DNA is TGTGCCAGCAGTTACCGACAGGGGTCAGATACGCAGTATTTT. It is translated as CASSYRQGSDTQYF.

This chain uses TRBV20-1 with TRBJ2-5, with TRBD1 matching over 7 bases. CDR3 length: 15 amino acids. V trimming: 5 bases; J trimming: 11 bases; junction bases outside the gene matches: 20. Looked up from germline, CDR1 is DFQATT and CDR2 is SNEGSKA (reference sequence). The CDR3 DNA is TGCAGTGCTGGGGACAGTCAAGGTACCTCTTGGGAGCAGTACTTC. This translates into CSAGDSQGTSWEQYF.

The V call is TRBV28, the J call TRBJ2-7, with 10 bases fitting TRBD1. V dropped 6 bases and J dropped 4; count of bases not matched to a gene: 12. In germline, CDR1 is MDHEN, CDR2 SYDVKM. This CDR3 contains 16 residues. The CDR3 DNA follows: TGTGCCAGCAGAAAAAGGGGGGGACAGGGGTTATACGAGCAGTACTTC. Amino acid sequence: CASRKRGGQGLYEQYF.

This clonotype was found once. This sequence joins TRBV5-1 and TRBJ2-1, with D perhaps assigned TRBD1 or TRBD2 (7 bases each). The CDR3 covers 15 residues. Germline values: CDR1 SGHRS, CDR2 YFSETQ. V lost 6 bases, J lost 4 bases, and 17 bases lay in between. DNA for the CDR3: TGCGCCAGCAACCAGGGGGGGGAGAGGTACAATGAGCAGTTCTTC. Amino acids: CASNQGGERYNEQFF.

V is TRBV20-1 and J is TRBJ2-3, with 9 bases aligning to TRBD1. The CDR3 loop spans 14 amino acids. Germline assignment: CDR1 DFQATT and CDR2 SNEGSKA (reference sequence). V was clipped by 3 bases and J by 5 bases; unmatched bases: 6. The CDR3: CSASRDREVDTQYF. Written as DNA, the CDR3 is TGCAGTGCTAGCCGGGACAGGGAAGTAGATACGCAGTATTTT.

The chain is built from TRBV15 and TRBJ2-7, with D perhaps TRBD1 (5 bases). The CDR3 length is 14 residues. From germline, CDR1 is LNHNV and CDR2 YYDKDF (reference sequence). V lost 0 bases, J lost 2 bases, and 8 bases lay in between. The CDR3 DNA sequence: TGTGCCACCAGCAGAGACCAAGGGGCCTACGAGCAGTACTTC. It encodes CATSRDQGAYEQYF.

Turning to this clonotype: The junction departs from germline at one end; a sequencing error may be responsible. The chain uses TRBV4-3 and TRBJ2-7; D perhaps matches TRBD1 (6 bases). The CDR3 consists of 18 residues. Germline assignment: CDR1 LGHNA and CDR2 YSLEER. CDR3 in amino acids: CASNQDRGWRMSSYEQYF. CDR3 nucleotides: TGCGCCAGCAACCAAGATAGGGGGTGGCGGATGAGCTCCTACGAGCAGTACTTC.

CDR3 loop: CSARLGYTEAFF. The CDR3 DNA sequence: TGCAGTGCTAGATTGGGGTACACTGAAGCTTTCTTT. The rearrangement joins TRBV20-1 to TRBJ1-1; D is undetermined. The CDR3 spans 12 residues. The germline CDR1 and CDR2 sequences are DFQATT and SNEGSKA (reference sequence). V was cut by 2 bases and J by 3 bases, with 7 bases left in between.

The CDR3, as DNA: TGTGCCAGCAGCTTACAGGGGGGGTCGGGACAGGGGATAAATCAGCCCCAGCATTTT. Amino acid sequence: CASSLQGGSGQGINQPQHF. V is TRBV7-8 and J is TRBJ1-5, with 10 bases fitting TRBD1. CDR1 and CDR2 from the germline V gene are SGHVS and FQNEAQ. This CDR3 spans 19 amino acids. J lost 4 bases, V lost 2 bases, and 14 bases had no gene match. The entire variable domain, with the rest obtained from reference TRBV7-8 and TRBJ1-5, is as follows: GAGVSQSPRYKVAKRGQDVALRCDPISGHVSLFWYQQALGQGPEFLTYFQNEAQLDKSGLPSDRFFAERPEGSVSTLKIQRTQQEDSAVYLCASSLQGGSGQGINQPQHFGDGTRLSIL.

V gene TRBV20-1 combines with J gene TRBJ2-2; perhaps D is TRBD1 or TRBD2 (6 bases each). The CDR3 length is 13 residues. Trimming took off 5 bases at V and 6 bases at J, with 13 bases between the two ends. From germline, CDR1 is DFQATT and CDR2 SNEGSKA (reference sequence). As DNA, the CDR3 is TGCAGTGCTCCCGACAGGAGGGCCGGGGAGCTGTTTTTT. Its protein is CSAPDRRAGELFF.

This clonotype has a single count. The genes are TRBV11-2 and TRBJ2-1; 7 bases are a match to TRBD2. J was trimmed by 7 bases and V by 3 bases; bases with no gene match: 9. There are 15 residues in the CDR3. Germline values: CDR1 SGHAT, CDR2 FQNNGV. CDR3 coding DNA: TGTGCCAGCAGCTTGTCTCAAGCGGGGTTTAATGAGCAGTTCTTC. Amino acids: CASSLSQAGFNEQFF.

The chain recombines TRBV5-6 with TRBJ2-5, with D possibly matching TRBD2 (5 bases). The length of the CDR3 is 14 residues. The V and J ends lost 4 bases and 1 base respectively, with 11 bases between them. Germline V lookup: CDR1 SGHDT, CDR2 YYEEEE. The CDR3 nucleotides read TGTGCCAGCAGCGGATCACTAGGCCAAGAGACCCAGTACTTC. Its translation is CASSGSLGQETQYF. The entire variable domain, with the rest obtained from reference TRBV5-6 and TRBJ2-5, is as follows: DAGVTQSPTHLIKTRGQQVTLRCSPKSGHDTVSWYQQALGQGPQFIFQYYEEEERQRGNFPDRFSGHQFPNYSSELNVNALLLGDSALYLCASSGSLGQETQYFGPGTRLLVL.

The V call is TRBV7-9, the J call TRBJ1-2; D remains unclear. Germline V gives CDR1 SEHNR, CDR2 FQNEAQ (reference sequence). This CDR3 has 18 residues. The V gene lost 4 bases and the J gene lost 4 bases, with 25 bases spanning the gap. The CDR3 sequence is CASSSLGPVSDVGYGYTF. The CDR3 region has the DNA TGTGCCAGCAGCTCCCTCGGGCCGGTTTCTGATGTAGGCTATGGCTACACCTTC. The variable domain in full, with the rest retrieved from reference TRBV7-9 and TRBJ1-2, is DTGVSQNPRHKITKRGQNVTFRCDPISEHNRLYWYRQTLGQGPEFLTYFQNEAQLEKSRLLSDRFSAERPKGSFSTLEIQRTEQGDSAMYLCASSSLGPVSDVGYGYTFGSGTRLTVV.

This clonotype showed up just a few times. The chain links TRBV10-3 to TRBJ2-3; 10 positions match TRBD1. CDR1 is ENHRY, CDR2 SYGVKD, per germline. Trimming cost V 0 bases and J 4 bases; bases outside gene matches: 1. The CDR3 has 15 amino acids. The CDR3 nucleotides read TGTGCCATCAGTGAGTCTGGACAGGGGGCAGATACGCAGTATTTT. This encodes CAISESGQGADTQYF.

This chain uses TRBV5-8 with TRBJ2-3; 7 nucleotides line up with TRBD2. With V trimmed by 4 bases and J by 4 bases, 12 bases remained unmatched. The CDR3 is 16 amino acids. Per germline, CDR1 SGHTS and CDR2 YDEGEE. In DNA, the CDR3 is TGTGCCAGCAGCGGCGAGACTAGCAATGGGGCAGATACGCAGTATTTT. Its protein product is CASSGETSNGADTQYF.

V is TRBV2 and J is TRBJ1-2; 10 positions agree with TRBD1. V dropped 10 bases and J dropped 0; count of bases not matched to a gene: 14. Germline V lookup: CDR1 SNHLY, CDR2 FYNNEI. The CDR3 sequence is 17 residues long. CDR3 in amino acids: CANPSRDRGHTNYGYTF. Here the CDR3 DNA reads TGTGCCAACCCCTCTCGGGACAGGGGACATACTAACTATGGCTACACCTTC.